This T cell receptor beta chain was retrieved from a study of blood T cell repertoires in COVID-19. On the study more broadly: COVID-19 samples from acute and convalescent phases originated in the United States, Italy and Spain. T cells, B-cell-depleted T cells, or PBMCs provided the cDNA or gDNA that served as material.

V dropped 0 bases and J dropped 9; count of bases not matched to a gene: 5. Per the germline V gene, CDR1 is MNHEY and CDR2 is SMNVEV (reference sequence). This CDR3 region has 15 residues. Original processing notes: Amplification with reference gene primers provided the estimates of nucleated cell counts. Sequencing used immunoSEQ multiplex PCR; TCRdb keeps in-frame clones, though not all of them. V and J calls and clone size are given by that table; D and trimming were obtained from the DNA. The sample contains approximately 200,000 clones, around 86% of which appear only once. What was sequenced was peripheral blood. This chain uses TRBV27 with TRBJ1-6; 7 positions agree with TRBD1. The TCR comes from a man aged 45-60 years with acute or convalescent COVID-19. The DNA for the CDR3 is TGTGCCAGCAGTTTATCTCGACAGGGAGGTTCACCCCTCCACTTT. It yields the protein CASSLSRQGGSPLHF.